This T cell receptor beta chain was sequenced for a study of blood T cell repertoires in COVID-19. After removal of 2 bases from V and 9 bases from J, the junction contained 11 bases not matched to a gene. The CDR3 is 15 residues long. In germline, CDR1 is SGHTA, CDR2 FQGTGA. This clone was observed once. The table came from immunoSEQ multiplex PCR; TCRdb's copy has only in-frame clones and leaves some out. The repertoire holds nearly 200,000 clones, with around four fifths as singletons. The chain links TRBV7-3 to TRBJ2-3; 7 nucleotides agree with TRBD1. Material: peripheral blood. The clonotype originates from a human donor in a cohort sampled during active COVID-19. This CDR3 reads CASSLEGTGDRTQYF. The DNA for the CDR3 is TGTGCCAGCAGCTTAGAAGGAACAGGGGACCGGACGCAGTATTTT.